These T cell receptor beta chains were read from a single sample in a study of PD-1 blockade in classical Hodgkin lymphoma. The protocol was immunoSEQ multiplex PCR, while the TCRdb copy is restricted to in-frame clones and leaves out a portion. The sample has over 10,000 clones, around 90% seen once. The specimen was peripheral blood mononuclear cells (PBMCs), collected at baseline. The receptors were gathered from a human donor with classical Hodgkin lymphoma. Each CDR3 is given without its conserved first and last residue. The D gene is left open where the match is weak.

d_gene: -; v_gene: TRBV9; CDR3aa: ASSVGSTDTQY
d_gene: TRBD1; v_gene: TRBV7-8; CDR3aa: ASSYRQNRGLNTEAF
d_gene: -; v_gene: TRBV9; CDR3aa: ASSPHRSDTQY
d_gene: -; v_gene: TRBV5-6; CDR3aa: ASSLGPYSNQPQH
d_gene: -; v_gene: TRBV7-3; CDR3aa: ASSSESTGELF
d_gene: -; v_gene: TRBV19; CDR3aa: ASSINGLAQVETQY
d_gene: TRBD1; v_gene: TRBV10-3; CDR3aa: AIGNTGTANYGYT
d_gene: -; v_gene: TRBV2; CDR3aa: ASSGGGNTEAF
d_gene: -; v_gene: TRBV19; CDR3aa: ASANNEQF
d_gene: -; v_gene: TRBV7-9; CDR3aa: ASSGGLWTGELF
d_gene: TRBD2; v_gene: TRBV6-1; CDR3aa: ASSESSGRAIEQY
d_gene: -; v_gene: TRBV7-9; CDR3aa: ASSLQGYTGELF
d_gene: -; v_gene: TRBV25-1; CDR3aa: ASSGDGQKAF
d_gene: -; v_gene: TRBV6-6; CDR3aa: ASSSQQGNTEAF
d_gene: -; v_gene: TRBV25-1; CDR3aa: ASSLSNNQPQH
d_gene: -; v_gene: TRBV7-2; CDR3aa: ASSSMTRSHEQY
d_gene: TRBD2; v_gene: TRBV4-2; CDR3aa: ASSPTGGKETQY
d_gene: TRBD2; v_gene: TRBV2; CDR3aa: ASSESQLPGTSGYEQY
d_gene: TRBD1; v_gene: TRBV18; CDR3aa: ASSQTGPNQPQH
d_gene: -; v_gene: TRBV30; CDR3aa: AARQTRAGNEQF
d_gene: TRBD2; v_gene: TRBV19; CDR3aa: ASNPSGSGTGELF
d_gene: -; v_gene: TRBV19; CDR3aa: ASSPKRYGYT
d_gene: -; v_gene: TRBV29-1; CDR3aa: SVEDLQGGFYEQY
d_gene: -; v_gene: TRBV1; CDR3aa: TSSPKGQDTQY
d_gene: -; v_gene: TRBV4-2; CDR3aa: ASSQESGGTQY
d_gene: TRBD1; v_gene: TRBV5-4; CDR3aa: ASRPGTGDTQY
d_gene: -; v_gene: TRBV23-1; CDR3aa: ASSQDETGRTYEQY
d_gene: -; v_gene: TRBV21-1; CDR3aa: ASSDRDSNYGYT
d_gene: TRBD2; v_gene: TRBV7-9; CDR3aa: ASGEGGHSYEQY